Below, one T cell receptor (beta chain) is given with its context. Its antigen is still unknown. This specimen comes from a study of cytomegalovirus exposure and HLA in healthy donors. Whole-study results and caveats: According to reports, the classifier identified cytomegalovirus status with high specificity and sensitivity.

The repertoire was sequenced with immunoSEQ multiplex PCR; TCRdb's copy has only in-frame clones and lacks some. The profile covers approximately 160,000 clones, with nearly 90% appearing a single time and 3.5% to 4.5% taken by the ten largest. CDR3 size: 14 residues. The trim removed 5 bases at V and 3 bases at J, leaving 2 bases unmatched. The germline V gene has CDR1 MNHNY and CDR2 SVGAGI (reference sequence). This receptor was obtained from a man between 18 and 35 years old in good health and CMV-seropositive. The rearrangement links TRBV6-6 to TRBJ2-7; 12 nucleotides match TRBD2. Source material: PBMCs. As DNA, the CDR3 is TGTGCCAGCAGTCTGACTAGCGGGAGCTACGAGCAGTACTTC. It is translated as CASSLTSGSYEQYF.